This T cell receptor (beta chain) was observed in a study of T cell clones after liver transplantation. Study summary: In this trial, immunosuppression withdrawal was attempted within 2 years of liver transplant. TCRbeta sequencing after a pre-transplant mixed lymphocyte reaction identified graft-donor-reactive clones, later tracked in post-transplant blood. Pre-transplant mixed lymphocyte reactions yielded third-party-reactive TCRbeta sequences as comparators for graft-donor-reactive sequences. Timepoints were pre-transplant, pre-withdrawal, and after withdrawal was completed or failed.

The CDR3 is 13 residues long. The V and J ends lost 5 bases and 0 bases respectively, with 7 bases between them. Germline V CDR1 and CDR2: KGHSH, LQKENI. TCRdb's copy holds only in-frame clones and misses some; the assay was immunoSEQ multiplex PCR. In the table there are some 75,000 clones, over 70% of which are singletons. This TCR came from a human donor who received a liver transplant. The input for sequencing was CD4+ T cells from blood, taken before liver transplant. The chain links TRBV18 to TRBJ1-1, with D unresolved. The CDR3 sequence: CASSSSLNTEAFF. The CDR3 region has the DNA TGTGCCAGCTCATCAAGCTTGAACACTGAAGCTTTCTTT.